This section outlines one TCR beta chain sequence together with its context. Additional DNA sequences in this sample encode the identical CDR3. TCRdb's table, derived via immunoSEQ multiplex PCR, lists solely in-frame clones and lacks some. The sample contains some 2.1 million clones, just under 95% of which appear only once. Naivety among CD8 cells was defined by CD45RO negativity and positive CCR7 selection, thereby excluding terminally differentiated effector memory CD45RA+ cells. The study enrolled healthy HIV-negative adults without recent acute infections or vaccinations as donors. Every one of the donors was a Caucasian adult that lived in Nashville, Tennessee. The data belong to a study of shared clonotypes between healthy human individuals. This CDR3 comprises 14 residues. Germline CDR1 SEHNR, CDR2 FQNEAQ (reference sequence). V was shortened by 3 bases and J by 0 bases, with 8 bases between the two germline ends.

The specimen sequenced was naive CD8+ T cells from PBMCs. This TCR was sampled from a young man in good health. Some clones in this sample may be carry-over from other donors' samples. The chain uses TRBV7-9 and TRBJ1-1; D gene unclear. The chain's CDR3 is CASSFPGLNTEAFF. For the CDR3, the DNA is TGTGCCAGCAGCTTTCCGGGGTTGAACACTGAAGCTTTCTTT.